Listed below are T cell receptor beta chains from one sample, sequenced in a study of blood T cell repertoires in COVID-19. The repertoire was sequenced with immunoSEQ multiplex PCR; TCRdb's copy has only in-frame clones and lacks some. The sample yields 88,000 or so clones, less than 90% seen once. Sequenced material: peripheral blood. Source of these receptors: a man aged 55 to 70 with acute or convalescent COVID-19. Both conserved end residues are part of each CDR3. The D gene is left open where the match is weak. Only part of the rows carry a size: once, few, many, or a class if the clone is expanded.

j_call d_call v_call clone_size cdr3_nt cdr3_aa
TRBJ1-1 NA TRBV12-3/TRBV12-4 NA TGTGCCAGCAGTTACGGGAACACTGAAGCTTTCTTT CASSYGNTEAFF
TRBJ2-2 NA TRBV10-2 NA TGCGCCAGCAGTTCGACAGGGAACACCGGGGAGCTGTTTTTT CASSSTGNTGELFF
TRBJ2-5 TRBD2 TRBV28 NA TGTGCCAGCAAGGTCGGGGGGGCCGGTGAGACCCAGTACTTC CASKVGGAGETQYF
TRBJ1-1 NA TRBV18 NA TGTGCCAGCTCACCGTCGGCACAGGGGAACACTGAAGCTTTCTTT CASSPSAQGNTEAFF
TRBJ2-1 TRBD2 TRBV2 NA TGTGCCAGCAGTGTAACGAACGGGGGGGCCTACAATGAGCAGTTCTTC CASSVTNGGAYNEQFF
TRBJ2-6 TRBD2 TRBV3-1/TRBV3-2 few TGTGCCAGCAGCCCCAGACTAGCGGGAGGCTCTGGGGCCAACGTCCTGACTTTC CASSPRLAGGSGANVLTF
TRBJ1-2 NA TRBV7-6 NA TGTGCCAGCAGCTCGGAACAGGTGGTGGACTATGGCTACACCTTC CASSSEQVVDYGYTF
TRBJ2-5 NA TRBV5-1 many TGCGCCAGCAGCTCGGCCCTAGCTGGGGAGACCCAGTACTTC CASSSALAGETQYF
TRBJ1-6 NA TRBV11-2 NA TGTGCCAGCACCCCCCAAGGTCGGAGAGCACATTCACCCCTCCACTTT CASTPQGRRAHSPLHF
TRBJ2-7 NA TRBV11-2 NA TGTGTCAGCAGCTCAGTCAACCAGGTCGAGCAGTACTTC CVSSSVNQVEQYF
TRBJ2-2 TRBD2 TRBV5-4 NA TGTGCCAGCAGCTCGAGTAGCGGGAGGGTTACCGGGGAGCTGTTTTTT CASSSSSGRVTGELFF
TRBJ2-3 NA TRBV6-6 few TGTGCCAGCAGTCTAGTTGATACGCAGTATTTT CASSLVDTQYF
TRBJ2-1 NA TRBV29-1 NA TGCAGCGTTGTAGCCTACAAAGTCTACAATGAGCAGTTCTTC CSVVAYKVYNEQFF
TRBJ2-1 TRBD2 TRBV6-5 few TGTGCCACACGGAGCGGGGGATTGGGGCAGTTCTTC CATRSGGLGQFF
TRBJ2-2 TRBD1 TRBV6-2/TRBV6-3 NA TGTGCCAGCAGTTACTCCGGGACAGTGGGCACCGGGGAGCTGTTTTTT CASSYSGTVGTGELFF
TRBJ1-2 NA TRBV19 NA TGTGCCAGCCTAGGGGGGGGAGGCTACACCTTC CASLGGGGYTF
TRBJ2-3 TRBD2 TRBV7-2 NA TGTGCCAGCAGCAACGGAGCGGGGTTAGCTCAGGATACGCAGTATTTT CASSNGAGLAQDTQYF
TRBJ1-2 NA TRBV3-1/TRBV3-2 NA TGTGCCAGCAGCCCCAAACCTACTTTGGGCAGGGCGTACACCTTC CASSPKPTLGRAYTF
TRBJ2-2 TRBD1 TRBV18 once TGTGCCAGCTCCCGCAGGGGGCGTGGGACCGGGGAGCTGTTTTTT CASSRRGRGTGELFF
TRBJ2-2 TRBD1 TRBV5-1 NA TGCGCCAGCAGCTTGGGAGGGACAGGGAGAACCTTTGAGCTGTTTTTT CASSLGGTGRTFELFF
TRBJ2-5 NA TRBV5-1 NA TGCGCCAGCAGCTCGGTGGTCCAAGAGACCCAGTACTTC CASSSVVQETQYF
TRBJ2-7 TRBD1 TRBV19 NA TGTGCCAGTAGTATAGGCGGGACAGGGGCTTCGAACTTC CASSIGGTGASNF
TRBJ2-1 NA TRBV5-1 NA TGCGCCAGCAGCTTACAGGGAAGCGGCTCCTACAATGAGCAGTTCTTC CASSLQGSGSYNEQFF
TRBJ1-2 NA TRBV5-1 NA TGCGCCAGCAGCACCCCCTTGAGGGGGGGCGACGACTATGGCTACACCTTC CASSTPLRGGDDYGYTF
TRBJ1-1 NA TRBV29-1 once TGCAGCGCTATACAGGGCAGGAACACTGAAGCTTTCTTT CSAIQGRNTEAFF
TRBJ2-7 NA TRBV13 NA TGTGCCAGCAGCTTTCTCCAGGGGGAGCAGTACTTC CASSFLQGEQYF
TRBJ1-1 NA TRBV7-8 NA TGTGCCAGCAGGGGGAGGGGCACTGAAGCTTTCTTT CASRGRGTEAFF
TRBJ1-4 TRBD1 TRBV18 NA TGTGCCAGCTCACCCGACAGGGGTGGTGAAAAACTGTTTTTT CASSPDRGGEKLFF
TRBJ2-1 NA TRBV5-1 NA TGCGCCAGCAGTCAACTTAGGGGTACCTACAATGAGCAGTTCTTC CASSQLRGTYNEQFF
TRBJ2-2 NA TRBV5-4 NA TGTGCCAGCAGCTTGGGGGCAGGGCCGGGCGGGGAGCTGTTTTTT CASSLGAGPGGELFF
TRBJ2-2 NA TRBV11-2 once TGTGCCAGCAGCTTGCAGGGGACCTACACCGGGGAGCTGTTTTTT CASSLQGTYTGELFF
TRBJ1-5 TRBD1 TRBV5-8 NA TGTGCCAGCAGGAGGGGTTCCGGGACAGGGGGCAGACAGCCCCAGCATTTT CASRRGSGTGGRQPQHF
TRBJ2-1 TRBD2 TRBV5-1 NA TGCGCCAGCAGCTTGGCGGCTAGCGGGAGGGGGAATGAGCAGTTCTTC CASSLAASGRGNEQFF
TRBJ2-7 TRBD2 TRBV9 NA TGTGCCAGCAGCGTCAACCCCGGGACTACCTACGAGCAGTACTTC CASSVNPGTTYEQYF
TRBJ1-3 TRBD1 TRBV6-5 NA TGTGCCAGCAGGCGCCGGACAGGTGGGAACACCATATATTTT CASRRRTGGNTIYF
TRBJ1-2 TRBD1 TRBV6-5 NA TGTGCCAGCAGTTTCGACCCGGACAGGGGCTATGGCTACACCTTC CASSFDPDRGYGYTF
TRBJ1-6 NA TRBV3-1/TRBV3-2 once TGTGCCAGCAGACGAGGGTGGGGAGGCTCCTATAATTCACCCCTCCACTTT CASRRGWGGSYNSPLHF
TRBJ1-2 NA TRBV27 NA TGTGCCAGCAGTTTGAATCCCGTGAGGCTCCCCTATGGCTACACCTTC CASSLNPVRLPYGYTF
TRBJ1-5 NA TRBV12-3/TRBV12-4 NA TGTGCCAGCAGTTTTAGATCCCATCAGCCCCAGCATTTT CASSFRSHQPQHF
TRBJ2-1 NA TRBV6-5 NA TGTGCCAGCAGTTTTATTGACAATGAGCAGTTCTTC CASSFIDNEQFF
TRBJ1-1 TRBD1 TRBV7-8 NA TGTGCCAGCAGCTTACCTCCGGGACAGAAAGCTTTCTTT CASSLPPGQKAFF